This T cell receptor (beta chain) was recovered during a study of blood T cell repertoires in COVID-19. Whole-study context: The analysed material was cDNA or gDNA that came from T cells, B-cell-depleted T cells, or PBMCs.

In the authors' workflow: Using reference gene primer amplification, nucleated cell counts were estimated. Generated by immunoSEQ multiplex PCR, the TCRdb table keeps only in-frame clones and is missing some. The V and J calls and the clone size are those of that table, but D and trimming were determined from the DNA. The table includes approximately 170,000 clones, less than 90% detected once. V lost 5 bases, J lost 1 base, and 10 bases stayed unmatched. This CDR3 comprises 17 residues. CDR1 and CDR2 (germline): LNHDA, SQIVND (reference sequence). The rearrangement links TRBV19 to TRBJ2-1; 8 nucleotides agree with TRBD2. Material: peripheral blood. The TCR was taken from a man aged 30 to 39 with acute or convalescent COVID-19. CDR3 bases: TGTGCCAGTAGTCCCCGTAGACAGCGGGAGTCCTACAATGAGCAGTTCTTC. Encoded protein: CASSPRRQRESYNEQFF.